One and the same sample provided the 2 T cell receptor beta chains below, sequenced in a study of control samples from healthy donors and cancer patients. The data were produced by immunoSEQ multiplex PCR, yet TCRdb's version contains in-frame clones alone and is incomplete. The sample carries 160,000 or so clones, approximately 96% recorded once. The sample comprised blood. All receptors derive from a woman in her thirties or forties in good health.

The J gene is TRBJ2-7, the V gene TRBV27; no clear D gene. The ends were cut back, 0 bases at V and 2 bases at J, with 14 bases in the middle. Germline CDR1 is MNHEY and CDR2 is SMNVEV (reference sequence). The CDR3 length is 16 residues. The CDR3 sequence: CASSLSRQEITYEQYF. The CDR3 DNA sequence: TGTGCCAGCAGTTTATCGAGGCAGGAAATAACCTACGAGCAGTACTTC.

This rearrangement joins TRBV1 to TRBJ2-4; the DNA was not used to check the table's D call, TRBD2. TRBV1 is noted as a pseudogene. There are 20 residues in the CDR3. This chain's CDR3 is CTSSQDNRGASGNTKNIQYF. In DNA form, the CDR3 reads TGCACCAGCAGCCAAGATAATCGGGGAGCTAGCGGGAACACCAAAAACATTCAGTACTTC.